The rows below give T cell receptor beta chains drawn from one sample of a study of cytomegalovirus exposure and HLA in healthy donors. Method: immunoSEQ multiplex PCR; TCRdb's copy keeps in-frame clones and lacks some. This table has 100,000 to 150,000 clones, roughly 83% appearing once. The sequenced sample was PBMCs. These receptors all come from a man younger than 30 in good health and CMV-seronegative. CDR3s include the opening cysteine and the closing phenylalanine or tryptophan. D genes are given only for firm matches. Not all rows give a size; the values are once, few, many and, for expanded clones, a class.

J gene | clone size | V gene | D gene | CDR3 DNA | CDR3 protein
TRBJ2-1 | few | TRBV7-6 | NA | TGTGCCAGCAGCTTAGGGAGCGGTAATGAGCAGTTCTTC | CASSLGSGNEQFF
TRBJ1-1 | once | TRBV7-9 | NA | TGTGCCAGCAGCTCCGGACAAATGAACACTGAAGCTTTCTTT | CASSSGQMNTEAFF
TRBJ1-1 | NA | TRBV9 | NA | TGTGCCAGCAGCGTAGGGTCCAGGGGTATAGACACTGAAGCTTTCTTT | CASSVGSRGIDTEAFF
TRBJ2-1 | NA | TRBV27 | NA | TGTGCCAGCAGTTCTATGGACAATGAGCAGTTCTTC | CASSSMDNEQFF
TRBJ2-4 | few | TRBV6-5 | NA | TGTGCCAGCACGCGACTAGAGAGTGGTGGAAACATTCAGTACTTC | CASTRLESGGNIQYF
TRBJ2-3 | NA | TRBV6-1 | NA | TGTGCCAGCAGTATACAGGGAGACACAGATACGCAGTATTTT | CASSIQGDTDTQYF
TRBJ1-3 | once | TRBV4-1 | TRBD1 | TGCGCCAGCAGCCAAGGGACAGGGTTACTCGTAGGAAACACCATATATTTT | CASSQGTGLLVGNTIYF
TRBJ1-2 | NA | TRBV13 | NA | TGTGCCAGCAGGTTCAGGGGCGGGAACTATGGCTACACCTTC | CASRFRGGNYGYTF
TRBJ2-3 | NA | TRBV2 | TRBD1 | TGTGCCAGCAGTATACAGGGGGCTGAGGGAGATACGCAGTATTTT | CASSIQGAEGDTQYF
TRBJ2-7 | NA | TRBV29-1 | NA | TGCAGCGTTGATTCGCGGGATAGACCCTACGAGCAGTACTTC | CSVDSRDRPYEQYF
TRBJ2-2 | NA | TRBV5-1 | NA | TGCGCCAGCAAAAAAACCGGGACATCGAACACCGGGGAGCTGTTTTTT | CASKKTGTSNTGELFF
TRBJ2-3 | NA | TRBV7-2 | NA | TGTGCCAGCAGCTCTACCGGGACATACAACACAGATACGCAGTATTTT | CASSSTGTYNTDTQYF
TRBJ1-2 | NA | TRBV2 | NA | TGTGCCAGCACCCCGACGGAGAACTATGGCTACACCTTC | CASTPTENYGYTF
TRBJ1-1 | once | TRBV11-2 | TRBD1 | TGTGCCAGCAGCTTAGCTGGGGGGACAGGGGTAGGAGCTTTCTTT | CASSLAGGTGVGAFF
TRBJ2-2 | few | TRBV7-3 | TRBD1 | TGTGCCACCGGGACAGGGAACACCGGGGAGCTGTTTTTT | CATGTGNTGELFF
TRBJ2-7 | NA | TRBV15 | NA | TGTGCCACCAGCAGAGATCCAGGGGCCTACGAGCAGTACTTC | CATSRDPGAYEQYF
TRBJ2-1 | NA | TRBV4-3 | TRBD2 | TGCGCCAGCAGCCACGATGTCGAGAGCGGGAGTATATACAATGAGCAGTTCTTC | CASSHDVESGSIYNEQFF
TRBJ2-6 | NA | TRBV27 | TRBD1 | TGTGCCAGCAGTCCCGGGACAGGGGGCGCTGGGGCCAACGTCCTGACTTTC | CASSPGTGGAGANVLTF
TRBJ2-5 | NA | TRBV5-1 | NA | TGCGCCAGCAGCTTGGGGGGCGGATTGCAAGAGACCCAGTACTTC | CASSLGGGLQETQYF
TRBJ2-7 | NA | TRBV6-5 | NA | TGTGCCAGCAGTTACTCCGGACAGCCGGACTACGAGCAGTACTTC | CASSYSGQPDYEQYF
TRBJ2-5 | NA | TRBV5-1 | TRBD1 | TGCGCCAGCAGCTCGGGCCGACTGACAGGGAGTCAAGAGACCCAGTACTTC | CASSSGRLTGSQETQYF
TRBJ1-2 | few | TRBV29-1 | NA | TGCAGCGTTGTGGGATCCCGAGTGACGGGCGGGGGCTACACCTTC | CSVVGSRVTGGGYTF
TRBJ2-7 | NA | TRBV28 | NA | TGTGCCAGCAGTTTGGGGACAAGTATACAGTACTTC | CASSLGTSIQYF
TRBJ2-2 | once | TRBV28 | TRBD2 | TGTGCCAGCAGTTTCTCTCTAGCGGGGTCCGGGGAGCTGTTTTTT | CASSFSLAGSGELFF
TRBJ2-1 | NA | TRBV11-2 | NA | TGTGCCAGCAGCTTAGATGAAAGGGGGCAGTTCTTC | CASSLDERGQFF
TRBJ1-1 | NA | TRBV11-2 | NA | TGTGCCAGCAGCTCCAAGGACGGGAACCGTTACACTGAAGCTTTCTTT | CASSSKDGNRYTEAFF
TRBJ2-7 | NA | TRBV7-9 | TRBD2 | TGTGCCAGCAGCGCCGGGACTAGCGGAACCTACGAGCAGTACTTC | CASSAGTSGTYEQYF
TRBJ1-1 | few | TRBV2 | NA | TGTGCCAGCAAAACAGAAATGAACACTGAAGCTTTCTTT | CASKTEMNTEAFF